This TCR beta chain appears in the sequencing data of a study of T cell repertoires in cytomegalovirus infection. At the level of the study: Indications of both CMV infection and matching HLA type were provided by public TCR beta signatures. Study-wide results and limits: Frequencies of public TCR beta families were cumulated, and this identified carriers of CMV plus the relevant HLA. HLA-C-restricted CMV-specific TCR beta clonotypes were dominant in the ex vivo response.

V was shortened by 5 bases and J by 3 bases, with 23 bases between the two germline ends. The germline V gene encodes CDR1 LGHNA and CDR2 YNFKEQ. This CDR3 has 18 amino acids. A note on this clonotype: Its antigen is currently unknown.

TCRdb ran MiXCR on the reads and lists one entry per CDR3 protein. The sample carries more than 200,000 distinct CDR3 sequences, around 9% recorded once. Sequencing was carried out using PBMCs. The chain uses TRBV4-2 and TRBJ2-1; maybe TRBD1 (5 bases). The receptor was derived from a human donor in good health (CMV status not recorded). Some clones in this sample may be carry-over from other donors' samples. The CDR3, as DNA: TGTGCCAGCAGCGAACTGGGGCAGGTATGGGTAGACTACAATGAGCAGTTCTTC. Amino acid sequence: CASSELGQVWVDYNEQFF.